This T cell receptor (beta chain) was recovered during a study of control samples from healthy donors and cancer patients (dated by TCRdb to 2020 to 2021). The germline V gene (reference sequence) specifies SEHNR as CDR1 and FQNEAQ as CDR2. Deletion took 5 bases off V and 7 bases off J, with a span of 24 bases between the germline ends. The cysteine opens and the phenylalanine closes a CDR3 of 17 amino acids. Only the CDR3 DNA stays, 51 bases, in frame from base 1. The library came from the immunoSEQ multiplex PCR assay. In TCRdb, the immuneACCESS table is reduced to in-frame sequences with V and J assigned. These tables do not hold every clone; where another copy was compared, an unresolved V gene accounts for under half, and the others remain unexplained. The sample table records roughly 20,000 clones; roughly 80% of these occur just once. The top ten hold under 35% of the sample. In regard to this clone: Its antigen has not been determined. Base quality data are lacking; no much larger clone is found one base away.

This receptor chain uses TRBV7-9 and TRBJ2-4; the D gene assignment is perhaps TRBD1 or TRBD2, with each matching 5 bases. The source material was PBMCs. This clonotype was obtained from a man at least 80 years old with head and neck cancer. The CDR3 has the sequence CASSGRGVGPRLNIQYF. In nucleotide form, the sequence is TGTGCCAGCAGCGGCCGGGGCGTGGGCCCCCGGCTGAACATTCAGTACTTC.